The rows below give T cell receptor beta chains drawn from one sample of a study of blood T cell repertoires in COVID-19. Repertoires were generated with immunoSEQ multiplex PCR, while TCRdb's copy carries only in-frame clones and drops some. The repertoire holds approximately 270,000 clones, with nearly 90% as singletons. The sequencing sample was made of PBMCs or T cells enriched from blood (not recorded which). The receptors were sampled from a woman aged 55 to 70 who had recovered from COVID-19. The CDR3 runs from the conserved cysteine through the conserved F or W. A D gene is named only where the DNA matches it firmly. Some rows have no size entry. The others give once, few or many, or a class for an expanded clone.

v_gene	abundance	j_gene	d_gene	CDR3nt	CDR3aa
TRBV5-1	-	TRBJ2-2	-	TGCGCCAGCAGCTTGGTTCCAGGGAACGCCGGGGAGCTGTTTTTT	CASSLVPGNAGELFF
TRBV15	-	TRBJ2-1	-	TGTGCCACCAGCAGAGATTTTCGGTATGAGCAGTTCTTC	CATSRDFRYEQFF
TRBV7-9	-	TRBJ1-1	-	TGTGCCAGCAGCCCACCTCAGGGTTGGACTGAAGCTTTCTTT	CASSPPQGWTEAFF
TRBV18	-	TRBJ1-5	-	TGTGCCAGCTCACCTCAACAGGGCGATCAGCCCCAGCATTTT	CASSPQQGDQPQHF
TRBV20-1	-	TRBJ2-7	-	TGCAGTGCTAGAGGGCAGTACGAGCAGTACTTC	CSARGQYEQYF
TRBV5-1	-	TRBJ1-2	TRBD1	TGCGCCAGCAGCCGGATTAGGTCACAGGGGCCGGACTATGGCTACACCTTC	CASSRIRSQGPDYGYTF
TRBV19	-	TRBJ2-2	-	TGTGCCAGTAGTTTGAGTCCCCGATTAGCGGTACTGAACACCGGGGAGCTGTTTTTT	CASSLSPRLAVLNTGELFF
TRBV15	few	TRBJ2-1	TRBD2	TGTGCCACCAGCAGAGTACCGGGACTAGCGCTGTACAATGAGCAGTTCTTC	CATSRVPGLALYNEQFF
TRBV18	-	TRBJ2-2	-	TGTGCCAGCTCACCACCGGGGCTGCGAGGCACCGGGGAGCTGTTTTTT	CASSPPGLRGTGELFF
TRBV6-1	-	TRBJ2-2	TRBD2	TGTGCCAGCAGTGAGACTAGCGGGAGGGTGGTCGGGGAGCTGTTTTTT	CASSETSGRVVGELFF
TRBV28	-	TRBJ1-2	TRBD1	TGTGCCAGCAGCTTACCCACAGGGGCGCGAGCTAACTATGGCTACACCTTC	CASSLPTGARANYGYTF
TRBV5-1	few	TRBJ1-5	TRBD1	TGCGCCAGCAGATCGACAGGGCCCAATCAGCCCCAGCATTTT	CASRSTGPNQPQHF
TRBV5-1	many	TRBJ2-5	-	TGCGCCAGCAGCTGGGCCCCTCCAGAGACCCAGTACTTC	CASSWAPPETQYF
TRBV19	-	TRBJ2-7	TRBD1	TGTGCCAGTAGTATAGTTAGGGGGACAGGCTTAACCTACGAGCAGTACTTC	CASSIVRGTGLTYEQYF